These 30 T cell receptor beta chains were all obtained from the same sample, sequenced in a study of Ad26.COV2.S vaccination and SARS-CoV-2 variants. Noted treatment: some 20 received Ad26.COV2.S at low or high dose, single or two shots; about 5 received placebo; per-sample allocation not given. The samples were gathered on day 63 after the first injection of vaccine or placebo. The assay was immunoSEQ multiplex PCR, and TCRdb's table has in-frame clones only and misses some. Among fewer than 500,000 clones, 90% were seen once, and the ten largest hold roughly 4%. Sequences were derived from peripheral blood, sampled in a trial of Ad26.COV2.S vaccine versus placebo. The receptors were gathered from a person between 18 and 59 years old who received the Ad26.COV2.S COVID-19 vaccine or a placebo.

The rearrangement uses TRBV27 and TRBJ2-7; D is possibly TRBD1 (5 bases). Germline V gene sequence: CDR1 MNHEY, CDR2 SMNVEV (reference sequence). The CDR3 covers 12 residues. V was shortened by 5 bases and J by 6 bases, with 11 bases between the two germline ends. The CDR3 DNA follows: TGTGCCAGCAGTCCTCCAGGGCTCGAGCAGTACTTC. This gives the protein CASSPPGLEQYF.

This clone was counted a single time. The V call is TRBV24-1, the J call TRBJ2-5; TRBD1 matches 7 bases. The CDR3 spans 16 residues. Germline assignment: CDR1 KGHDR and CDR2 SFDVKD. The J segment lost 1 base and the V segment lost 7 bases, leaving 11 bases of the junction unmatched. The CDR3 spells CATSPTSGQRQETQYF. CDR3 nucleotides: TGTGCCACCAGCCCAACCTCGGGACAGCGCCAAGAGACCCAGTACTTC.

The CDR3 here is CASSSGGMNTEAFF. In DNA, the CDR3 is TGCGCCAGCTCATCTGGGGGGATGAACACTGAAGCTTTCTTT. The chain has TRBV5-1 and TRBJ1-1, with D possibly matching TRBD1 (5 bases). Germline loops: CDR1 SGHRS, CDR2 YFSETQ. V was cut by 7 bases and J by 0 bases, with 13 bases left in between. The CDR3 runs to 14 residues.

The chain couples TRBV9 to TRBJ2-7; D may be TRBD1 (5 bases). V lost 1 base, J lost 0 bases, and 14 bases lay in between. Germline lookup yields CDR1 SGDLS and CDR2 YYNGEE. The CDR3 covers 16 residues. The CDR3 coding sequence is TGTGCCAGCAGCGTATCATGGCAGGGAACCTCCTACGAGCAGTACTTC. This gives the protein CASSVSWQGTSYEQYF.

This chain connects TRBV2 to TRBJ2-2; D perhaps matches TRBD2 (5 bases). Trimming removed 7 bases from V and 4 bases from J, with 16 bases in between. Looked up from germline, CDR1 is SNHLY and CDR2 is FYNNEI. The CDR3 covers 15 residues. Written as DNA, the CDR3 is TGTGCCAGCACTCCCGACCGTAGCGTCACCGGGGAGCTGTTTTTT. Its protein is CASTPDRSVTGELFF.

V usage is TRBV5-1 and J usage is TRBJ2-1, with 10 bases aligning to TRBD2. CDR3 length equals 15 residues. CDR1 and CDR2 from the germline V gene are SGHRS and YFSETQ. V gave up 0 bases and J gave up 10 bases; unmatched junction bases: 7. Here the CDR3 DNA reads TGCGCCAGCAGCTTGGGGTTAGCGGGAGGTATGGAGCAGTTCTTC. Translated, it gives CASSLGLAGGMEQFF.

The genes are TRBV30 and TRBJ1-1, with D possibly matching TRBD1 (6 bases). The germline gives CDR1 GTSNPN, CDR2 SVGIG (reference sequence). The CDR3 length is 16 residues. V lost 3 bases, J lost 4 bases, and 21 bases lay in between. The CDR3 here is CAWSPPVTGRVTEAFF. The CDR3, as DNA: TGTGCCTGGAGCCCCCCCGTTACAGGGAGGGTCACTGAAGCTTTCTTT.

The V gene is TRBV19, the J gene TRBJ2-1; 7 bases are a match to TRBD2. The V gene's germline CDR1 is LNHDA and CDR2 SQIVND (reference sequence). This CDR3 has 12 amino acids. V gave up 5 bases and J gave up 10 bases; unmatched junction bases: 5. CDR3: CASSVRSGEQFF. The CDR3, as DNA: TGTGCCAGTAGTGTACGTAGCGGGGAGCAGTTCTTC.

The rearrangement links TRBV20-1 to TRBJ1-2, with D hard to call. Germline CDR1 and CDR2: DFQATT and SNEGSKA (reference sequence). Trimming left V 3 bases short and J 0 bases short, with 2 bases between. The CDR3 is 11 residues long. The CDR3 region has the DNA TGCAGTGCTAGCTCTAACTATGGCTACACCTTC. Translation gives CSASSNYGYTF.

J is TRBJ2-3 and V is TRBV10-1; TRBD1 agrees at 9 bases. Germline CDR1 is WNHNN and CDR2 is SYGVQD (reference sequence). CDR3 length equals 16 residues. J was trimmed by 3 bases and V by 2 bases; bases with no gene match: 6. The CDR3 DNA is TGCGCCAGCAGTGAGGGGACAGGGCTAGCTACAGATACGCAGTATTTT. Encoded protein: CASSEGTGLATDTQYF.

The V call is TRBV5-1, the J call TRBJ2-1; D may match TRBD1 or TRBD2 (5 bases each). Germline values: CDR1 SGHRS, CDR2 YFSETQ. V was clipped by 4 bases and J by 0 bases, with 8 bases between them. The CDR3 is made up of 14 amino acids. Here the CDR3 DNA reads TGCGCCAGCAGCCCGGGGCCCTCCTACAATGAGCAGTTCTTC. As protein: CASSPGPSYNEQFF. Variable domain in full (rest from reference TRBV5-1 and TRBJ2-1): KAGVTQTPRYLIKTRGQQVTLSCSPISGHRSVSWYQQTPGQGLQFLFEYFSETQRNKGNFPGRFSGRQFSNSRSEMNVSTLELGDSALYLCASSPGPSYNEQFFGPGTRLTVL.

The chain carries TRBV7-2 and TRBJ1-1; the D gene is possibly TRBD1 (5 bases). The CDR3 consists of 14 residues. V shed 0 bases and J shed 6 bases, with 11 bases lying between them. Per germline, CDR1 SGHTA and CDR2 FQGNSA. The CDR3 DNA reads as TGTGCCAGCAGCTTAGCGCGAGGACAAGCTGAAGCTTTCTTT. It yields the protein CASSLARGQAEAFF.

The V and J genes are TRBV12-2 and TRBJ2-1; the table's TRBD2 call for D was not verified on the DNA. TRBV12-2 is designated a pseudogene. There are 14 residues in the CDR3. The chain's CDR3 is CASRLVSGSDEQFF. The CDR3 bases are TGTGCAAGTCGCTTAGTATCTGGTTCGGATGAGCAGTTCTTC.

The rearrangement uses TRBV27 and TRBJ2-2; D perhaps matches TRBD1 (6 bases). Germline V gene sequence: CDR1 MNHEY, CDR2 SMNVEV (reference sequence). V was pared by 11 bases and J by 8 bases, with 18 bases between. The CDR3 runs 13 residues. CDR3 DNA: TGTGCCTCCAGGAGAGCAGGGGTAGGGGAGCTGTTTTTT. Protein product: CASRRAGVGELFF.

Details on this clone: The sample contains more than one DNA sequence encoding this CDR3. This chain joins TRBV7-2 and TRBJ2-5; D possibly corresponds to TRBD2 (6 bases). V lost 1 base to trimming and J lost 1 base, with 7 bases between them. The CDR3 is made up of 14 amino acids. Germline V gene sequence: CDR1 SGHTA, CDR2 FQGNSA. The CDR3 protein is CASSLVGGQETQYF. DNA for the CDR3: TGTGCCAGCAGCTTAGTCGGGGGCCAAGAGACCCAGTACTTC.

This clone was detected a few times. The rearrangement joins TRBV19 to TRBJ2-1; no definite D call. Germline V lookup: CDR1 LNHDA, CDR2 SQIVND (reference sequence). V lost 1 base and J lost 7, with 20 bases in between. The CDR3 is made up of 17 amino acids. The CDR3 spells CASSIGAWSTLGNEQFF. The CDR3 nucleotides read TGTGCCAGTAGTATAGGGGCGTGGTCGACCCTAGGGAATGAGCAGTTCTTC. The whole variable domain, filled in from reference TRBV19 and TRBJ2-1, reads DGGITQSPKYLFRKEGQNVTLSCEQNLNHDAMYWYRQDPGQGLRLIYYSQIVNDFQKGDIAEGYSVSREKKESFPLTVTSAQKNPTAFYLCASSIGAWSTLGNEQFFGPGTRLTVL.

This clone was seen a few times. The chain uses TRBV28 and TRBJ2-4; 11 nucleotides match TRBD1. Germline values: CDR1 MDHEN, CDR2 SYDVKM. The V segment lost 6 bases and the J segment 4 bases; nucleotides outside the gene matches: 5. The CDR3 contains 15 residues. CDR3 in DNA: TGTGCCAGCAGAACCGGGACAGGGGGAAAAAACATTCAGTACTTC. Translation: CASRTGTGGKNIQYF.

The chain carries TRBV13 and TRBJ2-6, with a possible D match to TRBD1 (5 bases). Trimming shortened V by 1 base and J by 8 bases, and 12 bases separated the two germline ends. Germline values: CDR1 PRHDT, CDR2 FYEKMQ (reference sequence). This CDR3 comprises 15 residues. CDR3 DNA: TGTGCCAGCAGCTTAGAACAGGTGTTGTCCAACGTCCTGACTTTC. Its protein product is CASSLEQVLSNVLTF.

The chain is built from TRBV7-9 and TRBJ1-2, with 10 bases fitting TRBD1. The junction had 1 base not matched to a gene; V was cut back by 2 bases and J by 4 bases. This CDR3 comprises 14 residues. Germline assignment: CDR1 SEHNR and CDR2 FQNEAQ (reference sequence). The CDR3 DNA reads TGTGCCAGCAGCTTATGGGACAGGGGCTATGGCTACACCTTC. Amino acid sequence: CASSLWDRGYGYTF.

The chain combines TRBV11-2 with TRBJ2-3, with D tentatively TRBD2 (5 bases). CDR3 size: 16 residues. Germline loops: CDR1 SGHAT, CDR2 FQNNGV. The V gene lost 1 base and the J gene lost 12 bases, with 23 bases spanning the gap. The CDR3 here is CASSLVPRGNRAAQYF. The CDR3, as DNA: TGTGCCAGCAGCTTAGTCCCCCGGGGTAACCGGGCCGCCCAGTATTTT.

The chain links TRBV5-4 to TRBJ2-5; TRBD1 is a possible D gene (6 bases). V lost 0 bases and J lost 7, with 16 bases in between. Germline-derived CDR1 and CDR2 are SGHNT and YYREEE (reference sequence). This CDR3 has 15 amino acids. CDR3 in amino acids: CASSLDRATAGTQYF. In nucleotides, the CDR3 is TGTGCCAGCAGCTTGGACAGGGCAACCGCGGGGACCCAGTACTTC.

The J gene is TRBJ2-1, the V gene TRBV9; possible D gene TRBD2, 5 bases. Germline CDR1 is SGDLS and CDR2 is YYNGEE. Trimming pared 4 bases from V and 9 bases from J, leaving 26 bases between. This CDR3 is 17 amino acids long. The CDR3 coding sequence is TGTGCCAGCAGCCCTCGGTCCTTTTCCAGAGGGCATAGTGAGCAGTTCTTC. Translated: CASSPRSFSRGHSEQFF.

This chain links TRBV27 with TRBJ2-6; 7 bases map to TRBD1. The CDR3 covers 18 residues. Trimming took 3 bases from V and 0 from J; bases not matched to a gene: 8. Germline V gene lookup returns CDR1 MNHEY and CDR2 SMNVEV (reference sequence). CDR3 in DNA: TGTGCCAGCAGTTTGGGAACAGGGGATAACTCTGGGGCCAACGTCCTGACTTTC. The encoded protein is CASSLGTGDNSGANVLTF.

This chain uses TRBV27 with TRBJ1-5, with unresolved D. The CDR3 length is 14 residues. In germline, CDR1 is MNHEY, CDR2 SMNVEV (reference sequence). The V and J ends lost 0 bases and 0 bases respectively, with 3 bases between them. The chain's CDR3 is CASSLSSSNQPQHF. Here the CDR3 DNA reads TGTGCCAGCAGTTTATCTTCTAGCAATCAGCCCCAGCATTTT.

This clone was counted once. The chain links TRBV28 to TRBJ2-7; 8 bases map to TRBD2. The CDR3 is made up of 15 amino acids. Trimming took 5 bases from V and 5 from J; bases not matched to a gene: 11. The germline gives CDR1 MDHEN, CDR2 SYDVKM. This CDR3 reads CASSPEGLDVNEQYF. The DNA of the CDR3 is TGTGCCAGCAGTCCCGAGGGACTAGATGTAAACGAGCAGTACTTC.

V and J are TRBV27 and TRBJ2-7; 7 nucleotides line up with TRBD1. The V gene end was trimmed by 2 bases and the J gene end by 0 bases; junction bases not matched to a gene: 4. CDR3 length: 15 amino acids. Germline CDR1 is MNHEY and CDR2 is SMNVEV (reference sequence). The CDR3 bases are TGTGCCAGCAGTTTAGGTCGGGACAGCTCCTACGAGCAGTACTTC. Translated, it gives CASSLGRDSSYEQYF.

The V call is TRBV27, the J call TRBJ2-2; 12 nucleotides agree with TRBD2. The CDR3 contains 18 residues. Trimming removed 3 bases from V and 4 bases from J; junction bases left unmatched: 9. The V gene's germline CDR1 is MNHEY and CDR2 SMNVEV (reference sequence). CDR3 sequence reads: CASSFGLAGISSTGELFF. CDR3 DNA sequence: TGTGCCAGCAGTTTCGGACTAGCGGGGATATCGAGCACCGGGGAGCTGTTTTTT.

For the CDR3, the DNA is TGTGCCAGCAGTTCCGGGACCTCGAACGGGCAGTACTTC. Residues: CASSSGTSNGQYF. The J gene is TRBJ2-7, the V gene TRBV2, with D possibly called TRBD1 or TRBD2 (5 bases each). The germline gives CDR1 SNHLY, CDR2 FYNNEI. Trimming removed 5 bases at V and 9 bases at J, with 17 bases between. This CDR3 region has 13 residues.

V gene TRBV28 combines with J gene TRBJ2-7; either TRBD1 or TRBD2 may fit D (5 bases each). CDR1 and CDR2 from the germline V gene are MDHEN and SYDVKM. V was pared by 2 bases and J by 4 bases, with 12 bases between. This CDR3 has 14 residues. The CDR3 bases are TGTGCCAGCAGTTTAAGCAGGGAGAAGTACGAGCAGTACTTC. Its translation: CASSLSREKYEQYF.

The chain carries TRBV5-5 and TRBJ2-7, with 8 bases lining up with TRBD1. CDR1 is SGHKS and CDR2 is YYEKEE in the germline V gene (reference sequence). This CDR3 contains 14 residues. V was pared by 0 bases and J by 5 bases, with 4 bases of the junction left unmatched. The CDR3, as DNA: TGTGCCAGCAGCTTGGCGTCAGGGGGCCACGAGCAGTACTTC. Protein sequence: CASSLASGGHEQYF.